These T cell receptor beta chains were read from a single sample in a study of blood T cells in healthy people across ages. One entry per CDR3 protein results from TCRdb running MiXCR on the 5' RACE reads. The table lists some 640,000 distinct CDR3 sequences, about 28% of them singletons. The sequencing input was blood. The origin of the receptors is a woman older than 75 in good health. The CDR3 runs from the conserved cysteine through the conserved F or W. A D gene is named only where the DNA matches it firmly. Part of the rows lack a size; the others show once, few, many or a class for expanded clones.

j_call v_call d_call clone_size cdr3_nt cdr3_aa
TRBJ1-2 TRBV4-3 - many TGCGCCAGCAGCCAAGATCTGGACGGTTCTAACTATGGCTACACCTTC CASSQDLDGSNYGYTF
TRBJ2-6 TRBV6-1 - many TGTGCCAGCAGCCGCACCATCCCTGGGGCCAACGTCCTGACTTTC CASSRTIPGANVLTF
TRBJ1-1 TRBV18 - - TGTGCCAGCTCACAAACCAGGGGAAGGGACACTGAAGCTTTCTTT CASSQTRGRDTEAFF
TRBJ1-1 TRBV13 TRBD1 few TGTGCCAGCAGCAAAGATATACAGGGGCGGGACACTGAAGCTTTCTTT CASSKDIQGRDTEAFF
TRBJ2-1 TRBV9 TRBD1 many TGTGCCAGCAGCGTAACAGGGGGCTGGATCTACAATGAGCAGTTCTTC CASSVTGGWIYNEQFF
TRBJ2-3 TRBV20-1 - many TGCAGTGCCAGCGCCCCCTTTAGTGATACGCAGTATTTT CSASAPFSDTQYF
TRBJ2-3 TRBV20-1 TRBD2 - TGCAGTGCACCCAAGCGGGGGAGCACAGATACGCAGTATTTT CSAPKRGSTDTQYF
TRBJ1-4 TRBV24-1 TRBD1 few TGTGCCACCAGTGATTTGCCTGGACAGGGTGGAGAAAAACTGTTTTTT CATSDLPGQGGEKLFF
TRBJ2-1 TRBV7-2 TRBD2 - TGTGCCAGCAGCATCCTAGCGGGGGGGGACTACAATGAGCAGTTCTTC CASSILAGGDYNEQFF
TRBJ2-7 TRBV20-1 - many TGCAGTGCTGGGATACTTTACAACGAGCAGTACTTC CSAGILYNEQYF
TRBJ2-5 TRBV29-1 - many TGCAGCGTTGAAGATGGTAGCCGGGAGACCCAGTACTTC CSVEDGSRETQYF
TRBJ2-1 TRBV14 - many TGTGCCAGCAGCCAAGTGGGAAGACTCTCCTACAATGAGCAGTTCTTC CASSQVGRLSYNEQFF
TRBJ2-1 TRBV7-3 - - TGTGCCAGCAGCTTAGCCCGGCCTATTAGCAATGAGCAGTTCTTC CASSLARPISNEQFF
TRBJ2-5 TRBV21-1 - many TGTGCCAGCAGCCCGGGTCCCGGAGTGGGTGTTAGGGAGACCCAGTACTTC CASSPGPGVGVRETQYF
TRBJ2-1 TRBV24-1 - many TGTGCCACCAGTGCCCCGCCCGGGGGAAACTCCTACAATGAGCAGTTCTTC CATSAPPGGNSYNEQFF
TRBJ2-4 TRBV7-9 - once TGTGCCAGCAGCCCGCGTGGGGCCAAAAACATTCAGTACTTC CASSPRGAKNIQYF
TRBJ2-7 TRBV6-2/TRBV6-3 TRBD2 - TGTGCCAGCAGTTTACTAGCGGGGGTGACCTACGAGCAGTACTTC CASSLLAGVTYEQYF
TRBJ1-1 TRBV30 - - TGTGCCTGGTCTGGGGGGCTCATGAACACTGAAGCTTTCTTT CAWSGGLMNTEAFF
TRBJ2-5 TRBV19 TRBD1 many TGTGCCAGTAGTCCCGGGACAGGGGGCGCGGGAGAGACCCAGTACTTC CASSPGTGGAGETQYF
TRBJ2-7 TRBV6-6 - - TGTGCCAGCAGTTACGAGGTCAGCTCCTACGAGCAGTACTTC CASSYEVSSYEQYF
TRBJ1-1 TRBV7-6 TRBD1 few TGTGCCAGCAGCATGACAGGGTTGGGCACTGAAGCTTTCTTT CASSMTGLGTEAFF
TRBJ2-7 TRBV7-9 TRBD1 many TGTGCCAGCAGCCCGGGACAGGGGATCCGGTACGAGCAGTACTTC CASSPGQGIRYEQYF
TRBJ2-2 TRBV12-3/TRBV12-4 - few TGTGCCAGCAGGATGGGGGCCGGGGAGCTGTTTTTT CASRMGAGELFF
TRBJ2-1 TRBV3-1 - - TGTGCCAGCAGCCAAGATACCAGGGGCCCCGGAAATGAGCAGTTCTTC CASSQDTRGPGNEQFF
TRBJ2-3 TRBV7-2 TRBD2 many TGTGCCAGCAGCTTAGGGCTAGCGGGGGGAAGCACAGATACGCAGTATTTT CASSLGLAGGSTDTQYF
TRBJ1-6 TRBV12-3/TRBV12-4 - many TGTGCCAGCAGTTTCACTTCGGGAGTAGGGAATTCACCCCTCCACTTT CASSFTSGVGNSPLHF
TRBJ2-7 TRBV20-1 - many TGCAGTGCTAGGGACAGTCTCAACCACGAGCAGTACTTC CSARDSLNHEQYF
TRBJ2-7 TRBV4-3 - - TGCGCCAGCAGCCAAGTCTATGGATACGAGCAGTACTTC CASSQVYGYEQYF
TRBJ2-7 TRBV28 TRBD2 - TGTGCCAGCAGTAAGACTAGCGGGGGAATCGGCGAGCAGTACTTC CASSKTSGGIGEQYF
TRBJ2-7 TRBV4-2 - many TGTGCCAGCAGCCAAGGACCGATCTACGAGCAGTACTTC CASSQGPIYEQYF
TRBJ2-5 TRBV11-2 TRBD2 many TGTGCCAGCAGTTTAGCGGGGGGTAACCAAGAGACCCAGTACTTC CASSLAGGNQETQYF
TRBJ1-1 TRBV7-9 - - TGTGCCAGCCCAGGGGCAGGGGCCATGAACACTGAAGCTTTCTTT CASPGAGAMNTEAFF
TRBJ1-2 TRBV10-2 TRBD1 many TGCGCCAGCAAGGAGACAGGGGCAAACTATGGCTACACCTTC CASKETGANYGYTF
TRBJ1-2 TRBV5-1 - many TGCGCCAGCAGCAGAGAGGGGGTGGATGGCTACACCTTC CASSREGVDGYTF
TRBJ2-6 TRBV7-9 TRBD1 many TGTGCCAGCAGCTTAGAGGGGGCCGTACGTGGGGCCAACGTCCTGACTTTC CASSLEGAVRGANVLTF
TRBJ1-2 TRBV6-2/TRBV6-3 - many TGTGCCAGCAAATCCGGGACGCAGTATGGCTACACCTTC CASKSGTQYGYTF
TRBJ2-1 TRBV3-1 TRBD2 many TGTGCCAGCAGCACCCCGAGGGGAGGGCGGCGGGGGAATGAGCAGTTCTTC CASSTPRGGRRGNEQFF
TRBJ1-6 TRBV18 - - TGTGCCAGCTCACCAAATCTACAGGGAGATTCACCCCTCCACTTT CASSPNLQGDSPLHF
TRBJ1-1 TRBV14 - - TGTGCCAGCAGCCACCAGTGGACAGATGAAGCTTTCTTT CASSHQWTDEAFF
TRBJ2-5 TRBV20-1 - many TGCAGTGCTAGAAGGTCCACGCGGAGACTACAAGAGACCCAGTACTTC CSARRSTRRLQETQYF
TRBJ2-3 TRBV9 - - TGTGCCAGCAGCGCAGTGGATACACGCACAGATACGCAGTATTTT CASSAVDTRTDTQYF
TRBJ2-1 TRBV5-1 - many TGCGCCAGCAGCTCCCGGGACGGCTCCTACAATGAGCAGTTCTTC CASSSRDGSYNEQFF
TRBJ2-3 TRBV6-1 TRBD1 many TGTGCCAGCAGCAGGCAAGGACAGGGGAGCACAGATACGCAGTATTTT CASSRQGQGSTDTQYF
TRBJ1-5 TRBV7-2 TRBD1 - TGTGCCAGCGGCCAGGGGGGAAATAGCAATCAGCCCCAGCATTTT CASGQGGNSNQPQHF
TRBJ2-5 TRBV3-1 - many TGTGCCAGCAGCCAAGGTTCAGGGGCAGGGGAGACCCAGTACTTC CASSQGSGAGETQYF
TRBJ2-1 TRBV20-1 TRBD2 - TGCAGTGCTAGTGTCCCGGGAGGCTCCTACAATGGGCAGTTCTTC CSASVPGGSYNGQFF
TRBJ1-6 TRBV11-2 TRBD1 few TGTGCCAGCAGCTTAGATCTAGGAGGGGGCGTAAATAACTCACCCCTCCACTTT CASSLDLGGGVNNSPLHF
TRBJ1-5 TRBV6-2/TRBV6-3 - - TGTGCCAGCAGTTACTCGATCGGGGGGCGAAATCAGCCCCAGCATTTT CASSYSIGGRNQPQHF
TRBJ2-5 TRBV5-6 TRBD1 many TGTGCCAGCAGCTACACGCAGGGGGCTAGGGAGACCCAGTACTTC CASSYTQGARETQYF
TRBJ2-3 TRBV7-7 - - TGTGCTAGCTCCGATCTGGGGACCGTACAGTATTTT CASSDLGTVQYF
TRBJ1-1 TRBV9 - - TGTGCCAGCAGCGTACTCAACACAGGTGAAGCTTTCTTT CASSVLNTGEAFF
TRBJ2-7 TRBV27 TRBD2 once TGTGCCAGCAGAACTAGCGGGGAAGAGGCCCAGTACTTC CASRTSGEEAQYF
TRBJ2-2 TRBV7-2 TRBD2 - TGTGCCGGCAGCCCTAGCGGGTGGAGCACCGGGGAGCTGTTTTTT CAGSPSGWSTGELFF